This T cell receptor (beta chain) originates from a study of a mutant IDH1 vaccine in newly diagnosed glioma. About the study: An approximately 62% male, approximately 40% female split and a mean age of roughly 37 years characterized treated patients. Patients arrived already treated with radiotherapy, temozolomide, or both, most having had both. Study-wide findings and caveats: Of all patients, around 94% showed vaccine-induced immune responses.

Using immunoSEQ multiplex PCR, the repertoire was profiled, and TCRdb retains in-frame clones only, with some absent. The sample includes about 88,000 clones, roughly 87% of them seen just once. As regards this clone: The antigen is unknown.

Time point: baseline, week 1 (first vaccination visit). As for treatment: pre-vaccination baseline after standard-of-care therapy. Newly diagnosed WHO grade 3 or 4 IDH1-mutant, ATRX-lost astrocytomas were identified in the donors. Germline assignment: CDR1 KGHSH and CDR2 LQKENI. The CDR3 is 14 amino acids. Trimming cost V 3 bases and J 2 bases, with 11 bases left between them. The sample here was PBMCs, taken from a glioma patient treated with radiotherapy, temozolomide or both. The rearrangement joins TRBV18 to TRBJ2-7, with D maybe TRBD2 (5 bases). The sequence was obtained from a middle-aged man with glioma. Some clones in this sample may be carry-over from other donors' samples. Here the CDR3 reads CASSPPYGTYEQYF. The DNA for the CDR3 is TGTGCCAGCTCACCTCCCTACGGGACCTACGAGCAGTACTTC.